This passage covers 19 T cell receptor beta chains from one sample sequenced in a study of CD8 T cells in ankylosing spondylitis (TCRdb year 2017). The library was built by means of 5' RACE. Sequencing instrument: Illumina HiSeq 2500. The raw public data were reprocessed by TCRdb itself: fastp quality trimming at Q25, MiXCR clonotype calling, in-frame beta chains only. For every CDR3 protein sequence, its rows merge into one entry that carries the most common genes and DNA. Across this sample there are about 42,000 distinct CDR3 sequences, with around 3.8% seen only once. Roughly 4% of the sample is held by the ten biggest clonotypes. The sequencing input was blood, either unsorted or a sorted T cell fraction (not recorded which). Every receptor here comes from a female donor with ankylosing spondylitis or in good health (not recorded which).

This clonotype came up many times. The chain is built from TRBV9 and TRBJ1-1; tentatively, D is TRBD1 (5 bases). This CDR3 has 13 amino acids. V lost 4 bases, J lost 2 bases, and 9 bases lay in between. CDR1 is SGDLS and CDR2 is YYNGEE in the germline V gene. The CDR3 sequence is CASSTGLNTEAFF. DNA for the CDR3: TGTGCCAGCAGCACGGGACTTAACACTGAAGCTTTCTTT.

This clonotype has at least ten counts. The CDR3 is CASNRRENEKLFF. In nucleotides, the CDR3 is TGTGCCAGCAATCGACGGGAAAATGAAAAACTGTTTTTT. The chain links TRBV9 to TRBJ1-4; D is undetermined. V was cut by 6 bases and J by 5 bases, with 11 bases left in between. This CDR3 contains 13 residues. CDR1 SGDLS and CDR2 YYNGEE come from the germline V gene.

This clonotype was seen repeatedly, ten times or more. This chain connects TRBV9 to TRBJ2-3; 10 bases are a match to TRBD2. The CDR3 has 16 residues. The germline V gene encodes CDR1 SGDLS and CDR2 YYNGEE. V shed 3 bases, J shed 3 bases, and the junction held 7 bases outside the gene matches. This CDR3 is CASSERAGGQTDTQYF. The CDR3, as DNA: TGTGCCAGCAGCGAGAGAGCGGGGGGGCAGACAGATACGCAGTATTTT.

This clonotype was counted at least ten times. The chain is built from TRBV9 and TRBJ2-1, with D perhaps TRBD1 or TRBD2 (6 bases each). V shed 0 bases and J shed 10 bases, with 11 bases lying between them. The CDR3 is made up of 13 amino acids. Germline V lookup: CDR1 SGDLS, CDR2 YYNGEE. CDR3 sequence: CASSVALGGEQFF. In DNA form, the CDR3 reads TGTGCCAGCAGCGTAGCTCTAGGGGGGGAGCAGTTCTTC.

This clonotype was recorded many times. The chain uses TRBV9 and TRBJ1-2; 7 nucleotides line up with TRBD1. The V gene end was trimmed by 0 bases and the J gene end by 3 bases; junction bases not matched to a gene: 5. The CDR3 contains 15 residues. Germline CDR1 reads SGDLS; CDR2 reads YYNGEE. CDR3 protein: CASSVDRTGYYGYTF. CDR3 DNA: TGTGCCAGCAGCGTAGACAGGACAGGCTACTATGGCTACACCTTC.

Ten or more counts support this clonotype. The V call is TRBV9, the J call TRBJ2-2; either TRBD1 or TRBD2 may supply D (5 bases each). The CDR3 has 16 amino acids. V lost 4 bases, J lost 2 bases, and 15 bases lay in between. The germline CDR1 and CDR2 sequences are SGDLS and YYNGEE. This CDR3 is CASSPPVGVNTGELFF. In nucleotides, the CDR3 is TGTGCCAGCAGCCCCCCCGTGGGGGTTAACACCGGGGAGCTGTTTTTT.

This clonotype was seen repeatedly, ten times or more. This sequence joins TRBV9 and TRBJ1-1; D unclear. CDR1 is SGDLS and CDR2 is YYNGEE in the germline V gene. CDR3 length equals 14 residues. With 1 base removed from V and 2 bases from J, the gap between germline ends came to 9 bases. The CDR3, as DNA: TGTGCCAGCAGCGTACTTCACGATAACACTGAAGCTTTCTTT. Its translation is CASSVLHDNTEAFF. The variable domain in full, with the rest retrieved from reference TRBV9 and TRBJ1-1, is DSGVTQTPKHLITATGQRVTLRCSPRSGDLSVYWYQQSLDQGLQFLIQYYNGEERAKGNILERFSAQQFPDLHSELNLSSLELGDSALYFCASSVLHDNTEAFFGQGTRLTVV.

In its sample, this clonotype was seen many times. V and J are TRBV9 and TRBJ2-7, with TRBD2 identical over 12 bases. Germline values: CDR1 SGDLS, CDR2 YYNGEE. There are 16 residues in the CDR3. V was pared by 1 base and J by 7 bases, with 9 bases of the junction left unmatched. In DNA form, the CDR3 reads TGTGCCAGCAGCGTAAGCCCCGGACTAGCGGGGAGGGAGCAGTACTTC. Residues: CASSVSPGLAGREQYF.

This clonotype occurred many times. The rearrangement links TRBV9 to TRBJ1-4, with TRBD1 identical over 10 bases. V gave up 3 bases and J gave up 0 bases; unmatched junction bases: 8. Germline V gene sequence: CDR1 SGDLS, CDR2 YYNGEE. The length of the CDR3 is 18 residues. The CDR3 coding sequence is TGTGCCAGCAGCGCGACCGGGACAGGGGTTGCAACTAATGAAAAACTGTTTTTT. Protein product: CASSATGTGVATNEKLFF.

This clonotype was seen many times. As DNA, the CDR3 is TGTGCCAGCAGCGTAGAACCAGCTGTGGATACGCAGTATTTT. As protein: CASSVEPAVDTQYF. V and J are TRBV9 and TRBJ2-3; no clear D. V lost 0 bases to trimming and J lost 6 bases, with 11 bases between them. CDR3 size: 14 residues. Germline-derived CDR1 and CDR2 are SGDLS and YYNGEE.

This clonotype has ten or more counts. The genes are TRBV9 and TRBJ2-3; perhaps TRBD2 as D (6 bases). The CDR3 is 14 amino acids. The germline V and J ends were trimmed by 4 bases and 0 bases, with 9 bases remaining between them. Looked up from germline, CDR1 is SGDLS and CDR2 is YYNGEE. CDR3 DNA sequence: TGTGCCAGCAGCTATAGCGGTAGCACAGATACGCAGTATTTT. Protein: CASSYSGSTDTQYF. Full variable domain (outside the CDR3, taken from reference TRBV9 and TRBJ2-3): DSGVTQTPKHLITATGQRVTLRCSPRSGDLSVYWYQQSLDQGLQFLIQYYNGEERAKGNILERFSAQQFPDLHSELNLSSLELGDSALYFCASSYSGSTDTQYFGPGTRLTVL.

This clonotype has a count of ten or more. The chain combines TRBV9 with TRBJ2-7, with a possible D match to TRBD1 (5 bases). The CDR3 is made up of 14 amino acids. V lost 3 bases and J 5 bases, leaving 15 bases between the germline ends. Germline loops: CDR1 SGDLS, CDR2 YYNGEE. The CDR3 here is CASSASGARDEQYF. Written as DNA, the CDR3 is TGTGCCAGCAGCGCCTCTGGGGCCCGGGACGAGCAGTACTTC.

This clonotype was observed many times. The chain is built from TRBV9 and TRBJ1-1, with D possibly being TRBD1 (5 bases). Trimming took off 1 base at V and 1 base at J, with 8 bases between the two ends. The germline CDR1 and CDR2 sequences are SGDLS and YYNGEE. The CDR3 totals 14 residues. CDR3 sequence reads: CASSVQGANTEAFF. DNA of the CDR3: TGTGCCAGCAGCGTACAGGGTGCGAACACTGAAGCTTTCTTT.

This clonotype was seen ten or more times. V and J are TRBV9 and TRBJ2-3, with D maybe TRBD1 (5 bases). The V end was cut by 4 bases, the J end by 6 bases, with 15 bases between. Per the germline V gene, CDR1 is SGDLS and CDR2 is YYNGEE. The CDR3 sequence is 14 residues long. CDR3: CASSSPPGRDTQYF. CDR3 bases: TGTGCCAGCAGCTCCCCCCCAGGGCGGGATACGCAGTATTTT.

This clonotype was observed at least ten times. The chain carries TRBV9 and TRBJ2-6, with TRBD1 identical over 7 bases. This CDR3 spans 18 amino acids. V shed 3 bases, J shed 0 bases, and the junction held 9 bases outside the gene matches. Germline CDR1 reads SGDLS; CDR2 reads YYNGEE. CDR3 residues: CASSGETGTNSGANVLTF. CDR3 DNA sequence: TGTGCCAGCAGCGGAGAGACAGGGACCAACTCTGGGGCCAACGTCCTGACTTTC. Full variable domain (missing parts from reference TRBV9 and TRBJ2-6): DSGVTQTPKHLITATGQRVTLRCSPRSGDLSVYWYQQSLDQGLQFLIQYYNGEERAKGNILERFSAQQFPDLHSELNLSSLELGDSALYFCASSGETGTNSGANVLTFGAGSRLTVL.

This clonotype has ten or more counts. V is TRBV9 and J is TRBJ1-2, with 9 bases identical to TRBD1. V lost 6 bases, J lost 4 bases, and 10 bases stayed unmatched. This CDR3 has 15 residues. The germline V gene encodes CDR1 SGDLS and CDR2 YYNGEE. The CDR3 nucleotides read TGTGCCAGCACCCCGGGGGACAGGGTGTCCTATGGCTACACCTTC. Amino acid sequence: CASTPGDRVSYGYTF.

This clonotype appeared many times. This sequence joins TRBV9 and TRBJ2-5; 8 nucleotides align to TRBD2. V was pared by 0 bases and J by 7 bases, with 11 bases of the junction left unmatched. The germline gives CDR1 SGDLS, CDR2 YYNGEE. The CDR3 loop spans 16 amino acids. As DNA, the CDR3 is TGTGCCAGCAGCGTAGGTAGTAGCGGGGCTACTGGGACCCAGTACTTC. It translates to CASSVGSSGATGTQYF.

Many counts were recorded for this clonotype. This chain joins TRBV9 and TRBJ2-2; D tentatively fits TRBD1 or TRBD2 (6 bases each). CDR1 is SGDLS and CDR2 is YYNGEE in the germline V gene. CDR3 length: 14 amino acids. V was cut by 5 bases and J by 6 bases, with 14 bases left in between. CDR3 in amino acids: CASSGGGLAGELFF. The DNA of the CDR3 is TGTGCCAGCAGTGGAGGGGGGTTGGCCGGGGAGCTGTTTTTT.

This clonotype has a count of ten or more. This sequence joins TRBV9 and TRBJ2-2; D uncertain. Germline V gene data show CDR1 as SGDLS and CDR2 as YYNGEE. The CDR3 consists of 14 residues. V dropped 4 bases and J dropped 0 bases, with 7 bases sitting between them. CDR3 DNA: TGTGCCAGCAGCCCCCCATCGAACACCGGGGAGCTGTTTTTT. It encodes CASSPPSNTGELFF.